This TCR beta chain derives from a study of Graves' ophthalmopathy and Graves' hyperthyroidism. Study-wide context: Pretreatment peripheral blood was obtained at initial diagnosis.

Germline CDR1 reads SGHTA; CDR2 reads FQGNSA. This CDR3 spans 14 amino acids. With 0 bases clipped from V and 9 bases from J, the junction kept 5 bases outside the gene matches. Study-level results: Blood contained most expanded thyroid clonotypes exceeding 0.001 frequency.

RNA transcripts provided the template for amplifying TCR beta CDR3 regions. The workflow started with a first-round RT-PCR run with HTBI primers and then moved on to a second-round multiplex PCR. MiXCR, applied by TCRdb to the multiplex PCR reads, yields one record per CDR3 protein. The repertoire holds around 660,000 distinct CDR3 sequences, with over 40% as singletons. Other autoimmune disease, uncontrolled infection, pregnancy and lactation led to exclusion. A word on this clonotype: Its specificity is not known.

This TCR was recovered from an adult man with Graves' ophthalmopathy. V is TRBV7-2 and J is TRBJ1-3, with 7 bases aligning to TRBD1. The specimen sequenced was peripheral blood. The DNA of the CDR3 is TGTGCCAGCAGCTTAGCCGTGACAGGGAGCACCATATATTTT. Its protein product is CASSLAVTGSTIYF.